This is a list of T cell receptor beta chains from one sample in a study of neurological immune-mediated disorders. MiXCR was run by TCRdb on the 5' RACE reads, yielding one entry per CDR3 protein. The repertoire holds 3,500 to 5,000 distinct CDR3 sequences, less than 35% seen once, with about 42% in the top ten. Source material: CD8+ T cells from blood. These receptors came from a man aged 45-65 years with HTLV-1-associated myelopathy (HAM/TSP). The CDR3 runs from the conserved cysteine through the conserved F or W. Fields, in order: clone size, V gene, J gene, D gene, CDR3 DNA, CDR3 protein. D genes are given only for firm matches. Rows give clone size only sometimes, using once, few, many, or a class for an expanded clone.

few	TRBV6-2/TRBV6-3	TRBJ1-6	-	TGTGCCAGCAGTTACGGGCAAACGTACAATTCACCCCTCCACTTT	CASSYGQTYNSPLHF
-	TRBV18	TRBJ2-7	TRBD2	TGTGCCAGCTCACGGAGAGGGGAGGGATCCTACGAGCAGTACTTC	CASSRRGEGSYEQYF
-	TRBV29-1	TRBJ2-1	TRBD1	TGCAGCGTTGATAAGCCGACCCGGACAGGGGGTGAGCAGTTCTTC	CSVDKPTRTGGEQFF
many	TRBV5-1	TRBJ2-2	-	TGCGCCAGCAGCATGAACGGGGATGGCACCGGGGAGCTGTTTTTT	CASSMNGDGTGELFF
-	TRBV5-1	TRBJ1-6	-	TGCGCCAGCAGCATCGGGACGCAGAGTTCACCCCTCCACTTT	CASSIGTQSSPLHF
-	TRBV7-8	TRBJ1-1	-	TGTGCCAGCAGCCACCTCAGGGCCACTGAAGCTTTCTTT	CASSHLRATEAFF
many	TRBV12-3/TRBV12-4	TRBJ1-1	-	TGTGCCAGCAGTTGGGGAATGAACACTGAAGCTTTCTTT	CASSWGMNTEAFF
-	TRBV25-1	TRBJ2-3	-	TGTGCCAGCAGTCCAACAGCGGACACAGATACGCAGTATTTT	CASSPTADTDTQYF
medium-sized	TRBV5-1	TRBJ2-7	-	TGCGCCAGCAGCATAGACAACTACGAGCAGTACTTC	CASSIDNYEQYF
many	TRBV25-1	TRBJ2-3	-	TGTGCCAGCAGTGAATGGGGCACAGATACGCAGTATTTT	CASSEWGTDTQYF
many	TRBV25-1	TRBJ2-1	TRBD2	TGTGCCAGCAGTGAACCCCGGGGGGAGGGGCGAAACAATGAGCAGTTCTTC	CASSEPRGEGRNNEQFF
-	TRBV7-9	TRBJ1-1	TRBD1	TGTGCCAGCATCACGGACAGGGGAGTCGCTGAAGCTTTCTTT	CASITDRGVAEAFF
many	TRBV20-1	TRBJ2-3	TRBD2	TGCAGTGCTGCCCCGGGACTAGCGGACGGCCAGTATTTT	CSAAPGLADGQYF